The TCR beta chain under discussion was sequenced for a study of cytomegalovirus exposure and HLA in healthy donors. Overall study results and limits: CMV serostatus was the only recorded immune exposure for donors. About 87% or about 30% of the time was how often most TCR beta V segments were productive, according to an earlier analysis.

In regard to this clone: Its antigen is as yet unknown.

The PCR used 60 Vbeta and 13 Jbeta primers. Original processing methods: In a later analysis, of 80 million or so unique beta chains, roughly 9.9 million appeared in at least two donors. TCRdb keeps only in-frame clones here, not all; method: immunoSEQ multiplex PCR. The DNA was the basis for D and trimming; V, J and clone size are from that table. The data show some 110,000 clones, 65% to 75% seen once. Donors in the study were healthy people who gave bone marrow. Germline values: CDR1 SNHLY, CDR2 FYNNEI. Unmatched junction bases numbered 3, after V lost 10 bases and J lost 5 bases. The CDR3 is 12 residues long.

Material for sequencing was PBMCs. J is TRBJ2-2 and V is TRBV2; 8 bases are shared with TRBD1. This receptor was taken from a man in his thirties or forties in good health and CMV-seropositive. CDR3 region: CAKTGGTGELFF. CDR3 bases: TGTGCCAAAACAGGGGGAACCGGGGAGCTGTTTTTT.